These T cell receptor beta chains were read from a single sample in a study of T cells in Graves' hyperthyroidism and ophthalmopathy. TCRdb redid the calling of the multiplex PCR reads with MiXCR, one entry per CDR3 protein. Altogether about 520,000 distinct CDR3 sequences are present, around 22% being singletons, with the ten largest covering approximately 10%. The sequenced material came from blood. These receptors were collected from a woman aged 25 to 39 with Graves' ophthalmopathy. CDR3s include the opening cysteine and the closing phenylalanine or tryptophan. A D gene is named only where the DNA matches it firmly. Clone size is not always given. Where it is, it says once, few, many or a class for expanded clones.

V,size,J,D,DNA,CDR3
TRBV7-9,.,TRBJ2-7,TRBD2,TGTGCCAGCAGCTCGCCTACTAGCGGACACGAGCAGTACTTC,CASSSPTSGHEQYF
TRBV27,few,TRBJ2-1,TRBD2,TGTGCCAGCAGTTTCTCATCGACTAGCGGGGGGGCCCAGCAGTTCTTC,CASSFSSTSGGAQQFF
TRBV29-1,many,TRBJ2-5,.,TGCAGCGTCGGGGCCTACCAAGAGACCCAGTACTTC,CSVGAYQETQYF
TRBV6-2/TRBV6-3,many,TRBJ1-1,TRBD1,TGTGCCACCCGGGACAGAAACACTGAAGCTTTCTTT,CATRDRNTEAFF
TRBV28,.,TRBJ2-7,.,TGTGCCAGCAGTGTAGTAGTTGGTACCTACGAGCAGTACTTC,CASSVVVGTYEQYF
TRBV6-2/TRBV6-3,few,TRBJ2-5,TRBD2,TGTGCCAGCAGTTACTTTACCGCGGGTAGCGGGGGGCGCCAAGAGACCAAGTACTTC,CASSYFTAGSGGRQETKYF
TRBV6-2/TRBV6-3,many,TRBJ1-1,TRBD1,TGTGCCAGTGTACAGGGGGCCCTGAACACTGAAGCTTTCTTT,CASVQGALNTEAFF
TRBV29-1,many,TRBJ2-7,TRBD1,TGCAGCGTTGTCCGACAGGGGGGTGCATACGAGCAGTACTTC,CSVVRQGGAYEQYF
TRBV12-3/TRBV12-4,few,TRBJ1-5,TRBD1,TGTGCCAGCAGTTTAGCCCGGACAGGGAACAGCAATCAGCCCCAGCATTTT,CASSLARTGNSNQPQHF
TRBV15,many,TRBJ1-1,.,TGTGCCACCACGGACAGTAAGATGATGAACACTGAAGCTTTCTTT,CATTDSKMMNTEAFF
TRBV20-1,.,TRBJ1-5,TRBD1,TGCAGTGCTTTAGGGACAGACGGACGTCAGCCCCAGCATTTT,CSALGTDGRQPQHF
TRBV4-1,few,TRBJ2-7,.,TGCGCCAGCAGCATAAGGATCGGGGCCTTTTCCTACGAGCAGTACTTC,CASSIRIGAFSYEQYF
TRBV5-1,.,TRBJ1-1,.,TGCGCCAGCAGCCCCGGGGGGGGGAAGAACACTGAAGCTTTCTTT,CASSPGGGKNTEAFF
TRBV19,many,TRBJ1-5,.,TGTGCCAGTAGAAGGAAGGGGTCGGTGTACCCCCAGCATTTT,CASRRKGSVYPQHF
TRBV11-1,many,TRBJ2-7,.,TGTGCCAGCAGCTTATATCTTGGGTCGACCAAGTACGAGCAGTACTTC,CASSLYLGSTKYEQYF
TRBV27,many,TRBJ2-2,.,TGTGCCAGCAGTTTAGGTGGAGGGGTCACCGGGGAGCTGTTTTTT,CASSLGGGVTGELFF
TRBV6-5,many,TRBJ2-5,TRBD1,TGTGCCAGCAGTTATCATACAGGGGGCGAGGGGGAGACCCAGTACTTC,CASSYHTGGEGETQYF
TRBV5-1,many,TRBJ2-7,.,TGCGCCAGCAGCTTGGGGGACACTTACTACGAGCAGTACTTC,CASSLGDTYYEQYF
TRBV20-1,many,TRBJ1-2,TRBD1,TGCAGTGCCCCGGACAGGGGTGGCTACACCTTC,CSAPDRGGYTF
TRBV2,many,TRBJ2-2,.,TGTGCCAGTAAGAGGGGGTTCGCGAACACCGGGGAGCTGTTTTTT,CASKRGFANTGELFF
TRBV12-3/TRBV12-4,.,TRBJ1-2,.,TGTGCCAGCAGTTTGGGGGCGGGAAGGGAAGGCTACACCTTC,CASSLGAGREGYTF
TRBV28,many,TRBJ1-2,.,TGTGCCAGCACCCCCGGGGAATTAACTACCCAGGGCTACACCTTC,CASTPGELTTQGYTF
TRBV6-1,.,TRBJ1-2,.,TGTGCCAGCAGTGTAAAAACAGGGAACTATGGCTACACCTTC,CASSVKTGNYGYTF
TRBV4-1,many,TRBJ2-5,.,TGCGCCAGCAGCCAAGGGGGGGCTGGAGAGACCCAGTACTTC,CASSQGGAGETQYF
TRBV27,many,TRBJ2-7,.,TGTGCCAGCAGTCTGAAACAACAGGGTCCCGAGCAGTACTTC,CASSLKQQGPEQYF
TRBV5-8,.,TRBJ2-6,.,TGTGCCAGCAGGTCCAAATCTGGGGCCAACGTCCTGACTTTC,CASRSKSGANVLTF
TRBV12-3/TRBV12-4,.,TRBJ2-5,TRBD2,TGTGCCAGCCTATCTAGCGGGGGCATACAAGAGACCCAGTACTTC,CASLSSGGIQETQYF
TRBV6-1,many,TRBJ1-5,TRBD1,TGTGCCAGTGACCGGGACAGGGGCAATCAGCCCCAGCATTTT,CASDRDRGNQPQHF
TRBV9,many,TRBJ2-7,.,TGTGCCAGCAGCGTAAACCCGGGAGACTCCCAGCAGTACTTC,CASSVNPGDSQQYF
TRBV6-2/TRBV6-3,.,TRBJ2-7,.,TGTGCCACCTATGTAAGTGGGGGCGGCGAGCAGTACTTC,CATYVSGGGEQYF
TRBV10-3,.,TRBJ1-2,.,TGTGCCATCAGTATCAGGGAGGATGGCTACACCTTC,CAISIREDGYTF
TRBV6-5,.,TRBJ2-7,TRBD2,TGTGCCAGCAGTTACTCGATCCTCGCGGGGGGGAAATACGAGCAGTACTTC,CASSYSILAGGKYEQYF
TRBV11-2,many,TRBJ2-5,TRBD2,TGTGCCAGCAGCCCCCAACTAGCGCAAGAGACCCAGTACTTC,CASSPQLAQETQYF
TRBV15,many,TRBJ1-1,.,TGTGCCACCAGCAGAGACCCGCCTGGTTTTAACACTGAAGCTTTCTTT,CATSRDPPGFNTEAFF
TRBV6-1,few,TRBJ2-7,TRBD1,TGTGCCAGCAGTGAATTTGGGACAGGGGTTCCCTACGAGCAGTACTTC,CASSEFGTGVPYEQYF
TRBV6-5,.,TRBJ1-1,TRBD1,TGTGCCAGCAGTTACCAGGGGGACAGCACTGAAGCTTTCTTT,CASSYQGDSTEAFF
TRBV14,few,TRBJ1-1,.,TGTGCCAGCAGCCAGATGGGGGGCACTGAAGCTTTCTTT,CASSQMGGTEAFF
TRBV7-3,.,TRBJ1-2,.,TGTGCCAGCAGCCAAGGGCCCGGAGCCTATGGCTACACCTTC,CASSQGPGAYGYTF
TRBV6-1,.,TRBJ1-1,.,TGTGCCAGCGGTGAAGGAACAGGGAACACTGAAGCTTTCTTT,CASGEGTGNTEAFF
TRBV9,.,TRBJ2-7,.,TGTGCCAGCAGCGTAGCTATGAGGGCCGAATCTTCGGGCGAGCAGTACTTC,CASSVAMRAESSGEQYF
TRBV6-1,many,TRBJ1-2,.,TGTGCCAGCAGTGGAGGGGCAGCTTTGTTCTATGGCTACACCTTC,CASSGGAALFYGYTF
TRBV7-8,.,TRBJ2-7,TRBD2,TGTGCCAGCAGCGTCCATAGCGGGAAGTCCTACGAGCAGTACTTC,CASSVHSGKSYEQYF
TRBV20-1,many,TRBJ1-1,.,TGCAGTGAGGGGGGAGGGAACACTGAAGCTTTCTTT,CSEGGGNTEAFF
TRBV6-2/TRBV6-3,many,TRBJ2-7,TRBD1,TGTGCCAGCAGGCGGACAGGCCTACTCTACGAGCAGTACTTC,CASRRTGLLYEQYF
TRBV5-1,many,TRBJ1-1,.,TGCGCCAGCAGCTTGGGGGCGGAGAACACTGAAGCTTTCTTT,CASSLGAENTEAFF
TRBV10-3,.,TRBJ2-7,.,TGTGCCATCAGTGATACGACCCGGCTGTTGTACTTC,CAISDTTRLLYF
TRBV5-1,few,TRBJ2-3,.,TGCGCCAGCAGATCTAGTGGAGGGAGCACAGATACGCAGTATTTT,CASRSSGGSTDTQYF
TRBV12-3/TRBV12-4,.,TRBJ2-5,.,TGTGCCAGCAGTTCCCCACGGCTATGGGGAGAGGCCCAGTACTTC,CASSSPRLWGEAQYF
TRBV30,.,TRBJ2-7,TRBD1,TGTGCCTTGGACAGGGGGCTAGGCGAGCAGTACTTC,CALDRGLGEQYF
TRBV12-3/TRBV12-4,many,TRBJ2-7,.,TGTGCCAGCAGTTCCCCGCACAGGGCAGACGAGCAGTACTTC,CASSSPHRADEQYF
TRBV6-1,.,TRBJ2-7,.,TGTGCCAGCAGCACCGGGGACAACTCCTACGAGCAGTACTTC,CASSTGDNSYEQYF
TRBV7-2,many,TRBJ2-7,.,TGTGCCAGCAGCTTAGCTTGGGGCGCGGAGAACGAGCAGTACTTC,CASSLAWGAENEQYF
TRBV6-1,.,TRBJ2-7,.,TGTGCCAGCAGTGAAAAAGGGGTCACCTACGAGCAGTACTTC,CASSEKGVTYEQYF